Presented here are 14 T cell receptor beta chains from one specimen sequenced in a study of T cell responses to AZD1222 COVID-19 vaccine. Sequencing used immunoSEQ multiplex PCR; TCRdb keeps in-frame clones, though not all of them. The repertoire holds about 120,000 clones, with about 90% as singletons. Sequenced here: peripheral blood, sampled on day 0 of MenACWY control vaccination. Receptors originate from an adult in good health.

V is TRBV24-1 and J is TRBJ2-7; 10 positions agree with TRBD1. The germline CDR1 and CDR2 sequences are KGHDR and SFDVKD. The CDR3 has 17 amino acids. V shed 3 bases, J shed 4 bases, and the junction held 11 bases outside the gene matches. CDR3 nucleotides: TGTGCCACCAGTGATAAGTCCCGGGACAGGGGACGGTACGAGCAGTACGTC. It yields the protein CATSDKSRDRGRYEQYV.

The chain has TRBV12-3 or TRBV12-4 and TRBJ2-2; the D gene is possibly TRBD1 (5 bases). This CDR3 has 13 residues. V was clipped by 4 bases and J by 4 bases, with 7 bases between them. CDR3 DNA: TGTGCCAGCAGTTCGCAGGGCACCGGGGAGCTGTTTTTT. Protein sequence: CASSSQGTGELFF.

This chain's CDR3 is CASSQVLARTGELFF. DNA of the CDR3: TGCGCCAGCAGCCAAGTACTAGCGAGGACGGGGGAGCTGTTTTTT. The chain carries TRBV4-1 and TRBJ2-2, with 7 bases lining up with TRBD2. V lost 1 base to trimming and J lost 8 bases; unmatched junction nucleotides: 7. Germline CDR1 reads MGHRA; CDR2 reads YSYEKL. The CDR3 loop spans 15 amino acids.

J is TRBJ1-4 and V is TRBV28, with 9 nucleotides matching TRBD1. The junction had 4 bases not matched to a gene; V was cut back by 0 bases and J by 8 bases. This CDR3 is 15 amino acids long. In germline, CDR1 is MDHEN, CDR2 SYDVKM. For the CDR3, the DNA is TGTGCCAGCAGTTTATGGGGGGACAGGGACGAAAAACTGTTTTTT. Protein: CASSLWGDRDEKLFF.

The chain joins TRBV3-1 (or the pseudogene TRBV3-2) to TRBJ1-2, with unresolved D. Per the germline V gene, CDR1 is LGHDT and CDR2 is YNNKEL (reference sequence). This CDR3 comprises 14 residues. V lost 6 bases and J lost 2, with 13 bases in between. This CDR3 is CASSPRDGNYGYTF. CDR3 sequence (DNA): TGTGCCAGCAGTCCCCGGGATGGGAACTATGGCTACACCTTC.

The chain links TRBV5-1 to TRBJ1-4; tentative D call: TRBD1 (6 bases). CDR3 size: 15 residues. The V end was cut by 6 bases, the J end by 0 bases, with 12 bases between. Germline V gene sequence: CDR1 SGHRS, CDR2 YFSETQ. The CDR3 protein is CASTQGPATNEKLFF. DNA of the CDR3: TGCGCCAGCACACAGGGACCTGCAACTAATGAAAAACTGTTTTTT.

This clone was detected a few times. V gene TRBV19 combines with J gene TRBJ1-5; 8 bases are a match to TRBD1. The length of the CDR3 is 15 residues. V shed 4 bases, J shed 2 bases, and the junction held 4 bases outside the gene matches. Germline CDR1 reads LNHDA; CDR2 reads SQIVND (reference sequence). CDR3 in DNA: TGTGCCAGTAGTAGACAGGGGCTGCGCAATCAGCCCCAGCATTTT. Its translation: CASSRQGLRNQPQHF. Looking up the rest from reference TRBV19 and TRBJ1-5 gives the full variable domain: DGGITQSPKYLFRKEGQNVTLSCEQNLNHDAMYWYRQDPGQGLRLIYYSQIVNDFQKGDIAEGYSVSREKKESFPLTVTSAQKNPTAFYLCASSRQGLRNQPQHFGDGTRLSIL.

The chain couples TRBV6-5 to TRBJ1-1, with 11 bases identical to TRBD1. V gave up 5 bases and J gave up 6 bases; unmatched junction bases: 5. This CDR3 has 14 residues. Germline loops: CDR1 MNHEY, CDR2 SVGAGI. CDR3 residues: CASSIGQGASEAFF. CDR3 nucleotide sequence: TGTGCCAGCAGTATCGGACAGGGGGCTTCTGAAGCTTTCTTT.

The chain uses TRBV28 and TRBJ2-4; D may be TRBD1 or TRBD2 (5 bases each). Germline V gene data show CDR1 as MDHEN and CDR2 as SYDVKM. V lost 3 bases and J lost 0, with 12 bases in between. This CDR3 is built from 16 residues. The CDR3 coding sequence is TGTGCCAGCAGTTTTTGGGGGAGACTAGCCAAAAACATTCAGTACTTC. This gives the protein CASSFWGRLAKNIQYF.

The rearrangement joins TRBV4-1 to TRBJ1-6; a possible D gene is TRBD1 (5 bases). The germline gives CDR1 MGHRA, CDR2 YSYEKL. This CDR3 has 19 amino acids. Trimming took 1 base from V and 0 from J, leaving 16 bases between them. CDR3 protein: CASSQAVRARSSYNSPLHF. DNA for the CDR3: TGCGCCAGCAGCCAAGCGGTCAGGGCGAGGAGCTCCTATAATTCACCCCTCCACTTT.

This chain joins TRBV2 and TRBJ2-7, with D tentatively TRBD2 (6 bases). The CDR3 sequence is 14 residues long. CDR1 is SNHLY and CDR2 is FYNNEI in the germline V gene. V shed 8 bases and J shed 5 bases, with 19 bases lying between them. As DNA, the CDR3 is TGTGCCAGCGGGTCGTTGGGGGGTATCGACGAGCAGTACTTC. Protein sequence: CASGSLGGIDEQYF.

The rearrangement links TRBV2 to TRBJ1-3; D might be TRBD1 (5 bases). The CDR3 runs 13 residues. Germline CDR1 is SNHLY and CDR2 is FYNNEI. The germline V and J ends were trimmed by 11 bases and 2 bases, with 13 bases remaining between them. This CDR3 reads CAARAGAGNTIYF. CDR3 in DNA: TGTGCCGCGCGGGCGGGGGCTGGAAACACCATATATTTT. The variable domain in full, completed from reference TRBV2 and TRBJ1-3, reads EPEVTQTPSHQVTQMGQEVILRCVPISNHLYFYWYRQILGQKVEFLVSFYNNEISEKSEIFDDQFSVERPDGSNFTLKIRSTKLEDSAMYFCAARAGAGNTIYFGEGSWLTVV.

The V gene is TRBV19, the J gene TRBJ2-1; perhaps TRBD1 as D (6 bases). Trimming removed 6 bases at V and 4 bases at J, with 13 bases between. This CDR3 is 14 amino acids long. From germline, CDR1 is LNHDA and CDR2 SQIVND (reference sequence). The CDR3 region is CASRVTGTYNEQFF. CDR3 DNA: TGTGCCAGTAGGGTTACCGGGACATACAATGAGCAGTTCTTC. Complete variable domain (other parts from reference TRBV19 and TRBJ2-1): DGGITQSPKYLFRKEGQNVTLSCEQNLNHDAMYWYRQDPGQGLRLIYYSQIVNDFQKGDIAEGYSVSREKKESFPLTVTSAQKNPTAFYLCASRVTGTYNEQFFGPGTRLTVL.

Regarding this clone: At one end, the junction sequence differs from germline, possibly due to a read error. J is TRBJ1-2 and V is TRBV28; 7 nucleotides match TRBD1. CDR1 and CDR2 (germline): MDHEN, SYDVKM. The CDR3 is 15 amino acids. CDR3 sequence reads: CASSHLRDSNWPSDF. DNA of the CDR3: TGTGCCAGCAGCCACCTCCGGGACAGCAATTGGCCCTCTGACTTC.